This T cell receptor (beta chain) was identified during a study of blood T cells in healthy people across ages. The study's findings and limits: No conclusive comparison of naive versus antigen-experienced cells was possible with unsorted PBMCs.

As concerns this clonotype: Its antigen remains unknown.

The trim removed 0 bases at V and 7 bases at J, leaving 5 bases unmatched. Looked up from germline, CDR1 is LNHNV and CDR2 is YYDKDF (reference sequence). The CDR3 is made up of 15 amino acids. The use of a sample-barcoded 5' primer and a J-beta primer mix characterized a second PCR of roughly 6 to 11 cycles. Every cDNA molecule carried a tag from a template-switch adaptor bearing 12 random nucleotides. TCRdb re-called the 5' RACE reads through MiXCR, storing one row per CDR3 protein. The sample has about 1.5 million distinct CDR3 sequences, about 40% seen once. The specimen sequenced was blood. The V call is TRBV15, the J call TRBJ2-4; 8 bases are shared with TRBD2. The clonotype originates from a woman aged 18-29 years in good health. CDR3 coding DNA: TGTGCCACCAGCAGAGATATTACTAGCGGTAACATTCAGTACTTC. This gives the protein CATSRDITSGNIQYF.